A single sample is the source of the 6 T cell receptor beta chains below, sequenced in a study of blood T cell repertoires in COVID-19. The data were produced by immunoSEQ multiplex PCR, yet TCRdb's version contains in-frame clones alone and is incomplete. The sample has roughly 310,000 clones; roughly nine tenths are singletons. Sequences were obtained from PBMCs or T cells enriched from blood (not recorded which). The receptors derive from a man aged 60-69 years who had recovered from COVID-19.

This clone appeared a few times. The J gene is TRBJ2-1, the V gene TRBV4-2; tentatively, D is TRBD2 (6 bases). The germline V gene has CDR1 LGHNA and CDR2 YNFKEQ. The CDR3 totals 15 residues. Trimming removed 7 bases at V and 8 bases at J, with 21 bases between. This CDR3 reads CASNRGSGLEYEQFF. CDR3 coding DNA: TGTGCCAGCAACCGAGGGTCGGGACTTGAGTATGAGCAGTTCTTC.

The J gene is TRBJ2-2, the V gene TRBV19; the match to TRBD2 covers 7 bases. V shed 5 bases and J 4 bases; nucleotides not matched to a gene: 10. Germline assignment: CDR1 LNHDA and CDR2 SQIVND (reference sequence). CDR3 length equals 16 residues. The CDR3 region is CASSALGGWGTGELFF. CDR3 in DNA: TGTGCCAGTAGTGCACTCGGGGGGTGGGGCACCGGGGAGCTGTTTTTT.

This clone appeared a few times. This chain uses TRBV15 with TRBJ2-1, with 10 bases matching TRBD2. V lost 3 bases, J lost 7 bases, and 6 bases stayed unmatched. This CDR3 comprises 15 residues. The germline V gene encodes CDR1 LNHNV and CDR2 YYDKDF (reference sequence). CDR3 residues: CATSSLAGVENEQFF. DNA of the CDR3: TGTGCCACCAGCAGTCTAGCGGGAGTAGAGAATGAGCAGTTCTTC.

This chain uses TRBV7-2 with TRBJ1-4, with D hard to call. Trimming took off 2 bases at V and 7 bases at J, with 23 bases between the two ends. The CDR3 length is 18 residues. CDR1 is SGHTA, CDR2 FQGNSA, per germline. The CDR3 DNA is TGTGCCAGCAGCTTACTGGGAGGGCGCCCCACTTATAGTGAAAAACTGTTTTTT. It encodes CASSLLGGRPTYSEKLFF. Drawing the rest from reference TRBV7-2 and TRBJ1-4, the complete variable domain is GAGVSQSPSNKVTEKGKDVELRCDPISGHTALYWYRQSLGQGLEFLIYFQGNSAPDKSGLPSDRFSAERTGGSVSTLTIQRTQQEDSAVYLCASSLLGGRPTYSEKLFFGSGTQLSVL.

The J gene is TRBJ2-7, the V gene TRBV5-6; 16 nucleotides line up with TRBD2. The V gene's germline CDR1 is SGHDT and CDR2 YYEEEE. Trimming cost V 3 bases and J 5 bases; bases outside gene matches: 14. This CDR3 spans 19 amino acids. CDR3 protein: CASSSLLGTSGRVGDEQYF. For the CDR3, the DNA is TGTGCCAGCAGCTCACTCCTCGGGACTAGCGGGAGGGTCGGGGACGAGCAGTACTTC.

This sequence joins TRBV24-1 and TRBJ1-1, with D possibly matching TRBD1 (5 bases). This CDR3 has 18 residues. The V end lost 0 bases, the J end lost 1 base, and 17 bases lay between the germline ends. In germline, CDR1 is KGHDR, CDR2 SFDVKD. The CDR3 DNA reads as TGTGCCACCAGTGATTTGCAATCCCAGGGAGGCCCGAACACTGAAGCTTTCTTT. Its protein product is CATSDLQSQGGPNTEAFF.